One sample yielded the 19 T cell receptor beta chains listed below, sequenced in a study of T cell responses to AZD1222 COVID-19 vaccine. Assay: immunoSEQ multiplex PCR; the TCRdb copy retains only in-frame clones and omits some. The sample yields about 92,000 clones, under 90% seen once. This specimen was peripheral blood, taken on day 0 of AZD1222 vaccination. The receptors derive from an adult in good health.

This clone was counted a single time. This rearrangement joins TRBV28 to TRBJ1-1; 8 positions match TRBD1. CDR3 length: 13 amino acids. With 6 bases clipped from V and 4 bases from J, the junction kept 4 bases outside the gene matches. Germline V gives CDR1 MDHEN, CDR2 SYDVKM. The DNA for the CDR3 is TGTGCCAGCAGCGACAGGGGTGGCACTGAAGCTTTCTTT. It yields the protein CASSDRGGTEAFF. The full variable domain, rest sourced from reference TRBV28 and TRBJ1-1, is DVKVTQSSRYLVKRTGEKVFLECVQDMDHENMFWYRQDPGLGLRLIYFSYDVKMKEKGDIPEGYSVSREKKERFSLILESASTNQTSMYLCASSDRGGTEAFFGQGTRLTVV.

This clone has only one observation. This sequence joins TRBV7-9 and TRBJ1-2, with TRBD1 as a possible D gene (5 bases). V lost 1 base and J 2 bases, leaving 14 bases between the germline ends. Germline CDR1 is SEHNR and CDR2 is FQNEAQ (reference sequence). The CDR3 has 16 residues. The CDR3 reads CASSLVVARANYGYTF. CDR3 coding DNA: TGTGCCAGCAGCTTAGTGGTTGCCAGGGCGAACTATGGCTACACCTTC.

The rearrangement joins TRBV21-1 to TRBJ2-3; the D segment call TRBD2 is taken from the table without a DNA check. TRBV21-1 is deemed a pseudogene. This CDR3 contains 19 residues. The CDR3 loop reads CASSKVWLAGGRTPDTQYF. CDR3 nucleotides: TGTGCCAGCAGCAAAGTATGGCTAGCGGGGGGTAGGACGCCAGATACGCAGTATTTT.

The chain links TRBV29-1 to TRBJ2-2; tentative D call: TRBD1 (7 bases). The CDR3 has 13 amino acids. Germline V gene data show CDR1 as SQVTM and CDR2 as ANQGSEA. The CDR3 DNA sequence: TGCCAAGGAGGGGACAGGAACACCGGGGAGCTGTTTTTT. This gives the protein CQGGDRNTGELFF.

The chain has TRBV7-9 and TRBJ1-2; tentative D call: TRBD1 (5 bases). Germline values: CDR1 SEHNR, CDR2 FQNEAQ (reference sequence). Trimming left V 1 base short and J 14 bases short, with 14 bases between. This CDR3 has 12 residues. CDR3 region: CASSLGDGEQTF. The CDR3 DNA sequence: TGTGCCAGCAGCTTAGGGGACGGAGAGCAAACCTTC.

In DNA form, the CDR3 reads TGTGCCAGCAGCATTGACAGGGATGAGGATGGCTACACCTTC. Its protein product is CASSIDRDEDGYTF. The genes are TRBV11-2 and TRBJ1-2; 7 positions agree with TRBD1. With V trimmed by 5 bases and J by 6 bases, 9 bases remained unmatched. The CDR3 extends over 14 amino acids. Germline CDR1 is SGHAT and CDR2 is FQNNGV.

The CDR3 spells CASSRDRALYEQYF. The CDR3 region has the DNA TGTGCCAGCAGCCGGGACAGGGCCCTCTACGAGCAGTACTTC. The V call is TRBV28, the J call TRBJ2-7, with TRBD1 matching 9 bases. J gave up 3 bases and V 6 bases, and 6 bases lay outside the gene matches. Germline CDR1 MDHEN, CDR2 SYDVKM. This CDR3 is 14 amino acids long.

The rearrangement uses TRBV30 and TRBJ2-1; maybe TRBD2 (6 bases). Germline V lookup: CDR1 GTSNPN, CDR2 SVGIG (reference sequence). CDR3 length: 14 amino acids. Trimming removed 7 bases at V and 4 bases at J, with 17 bases between. CDR3 DNA: TGTGCCTTTATGGGCGGGGTGTCTTACAATGAGCAGTTCTTC. This encodes CAFMGGVSYNEQFF.

V and J are TRBV7-8 and TRBJ2-6; the D is unclear. V was clipped by 1 base and J by 1 base, with 11 bases between them. CDR1 and CDR2 from the germline V gene are SGHVS and FQNEAQ. The CDR3 extends over 17 amino acids. The CDR3 here is CASSLGAFLSGANVLTF. The CDR3 DNA sequence: TGTGCCAGCAGCTTAGGGGCGTTTTTATCTGGGGCCAACGTCCTGACTTTC.

The CDR3, as DNA: TGTGCCAGCAGCTCACGGGCATCCTACAATGAGCAGTTCTTC. This sequence encodes CASSSRASYNEQFF. The chain couples TRBV7-2 to TRBJ2-1; D is unresolved. Germline loops: CDR1 SGHTA, CDR2 FQGNSA. V dropped 4 bases and J dropped 1 base, with 8 bases sitting between them. This CDR3 comprises 14 residues.

The chain employs TRBV18 and TRBJ2-7; D perhaps matches TRBD1 (5 bases). Trimming shortened V by 3 bases and J by 2 bases, and 8 bases separated the two germline ends. This CDR3 is 13 amino acids long. CDR1 and CDR2 (germline): KGHSH, LQKENI. The CDR3 nucleotides read TGTGCCAGCTCACCTGGGGCAGCCTACGAGCAGTACTTC. Residues: CASSPGAAYEQYF.

This clone was detected ten times or more. The V call is TRBV7-9, the J call TRBJ2-2; D is unresolved. The ends were cut back, 5 bases at V and 4 bases at J, with 11 bases in the middle. This CDR3 spans 14 amino acids. From germline, CDR1 is SEHNR and CDR2 FQNEAQ (reference sequence). The CDR3 DNA is TGTGCCAGCAGCCGTCTCACGGGCACCGGGGAGCTGTTTTTT. Encoded protein: CASSRLTGTGELFF.

V and J are TRBV3-1 (or the pseudogene TRBV3-2) and TRBJ2-1; TRBD1 is a possible D gene (7 bases). This CDR3 is built from 16 residues. Germline CDR1 reads LGHDT; CDR2 reads YNNKEL (reference sequence). V dropped 6 bases and J dropped 1 base, with 16 bases sitting between them. The CDR3 nucleotides are TGTGCCAGCAGTCACAGGGGCGCGGGGTCCTACAATGAGCAGTTCTTC. Its translation is CASSHRGAGSYNEQFF.

The gene calls are TRBV2 and TRBJ2-2; D not resolved. The length of the CDR3 is 11 residues. Germline V gene data show CDR1 as SNHLY and CDR2 as FYNNEI. With 2 bases removed from V and 7 bases from J, the gap between germline ends came to 2 bases. The CDR3, as DNA: TGTGCCAGCAGTGAACACGGGGAGCTGTTTTTT. This gives the protein CASSEHGELFF.

J is TRBJ2-5 and V is TRBV7-2, with 8 bases fitting TRBD1. The length of the CDR3 is 16 residues. Germline assignment: CDR1 SGHTA and CDR2 FQGNSA. V was clipped by 5 bases and J by 4 bases; unmatched bases: 12. The chain's CDR3 is CASSPQGAGLAETQYF. The CDR3 bases are TGTGCCAGCAGCCCCCAGGGGGCGGGCCTTGCAGAGACCCAGTACTTC.

This chain links TRBV18 with TRBJ1-6; 8 bases map to TRBD1. The CDR3 is 15 residues long. Unmatched junction bases numbered 6, after V lost 4 bases and J lost 7 bases. Germline CDR1 and CDR2: KGHSH and LQKENI. The CDR3 here is CASSQQGEVNSPLHF. Here the CDR3 DNA reads TGTGCCAGCTCACAACAGGGGGAGGTGAATTCACCCCTCCACTTT.

This clone was seen only a few times. The chain is built from TRBV12-5 and TRBJ1-1; maybe TRBD1 (6 bases). This CDR3 comprises 12 residues. Trimming left V 3 bases short and J 8 bases short, with 10 bases between. Per germline, CDR1 LGHNT and CDR2 FRNRAP. CDR3 nucleotides: TGTGCTAGTGGTTTCAATGACAGGGAAGCTTTCTTT. Amino acids: CASGFNDREAFF.

The chain recombines TRBV6-6 with TRBJ2-3; tentatively, D is TRBD2 (5 bases). V was trimmed by 6 bases and J by 3 bases, leaving 16 bases between them. The CDR3 has 15 amino acids. The germline V gene encodes CDR1 MNHNY and CDR2 SVGAGI (reference sequence). The CDR3 bases are TGTGCCAGCAGCTCCGGAGGCGGCACGACAGATACGCAGTATTTT. Protein: CASSSGGGTTDTQYF.

This clone was observed once. The chain uses TRBV7-2 and TRBJ2-1; TRBD2 is a possible D gene (7 bases). The CDR3 runs to 16 residues. Between the trimmed V and J ends, which lost 1 base and 0 bases, there was a span of 10 bases. CDR1 is SGHTA and CDR2 is FQGNSA in the germline V gene. CDR3 amino acids: CASSLGGGASYNEQFF. DNA of the CDR3: TGTGCCAGCAGCTTAGGAGGGGGGGCCTCCTACAATGAGCAGTTCTTC.